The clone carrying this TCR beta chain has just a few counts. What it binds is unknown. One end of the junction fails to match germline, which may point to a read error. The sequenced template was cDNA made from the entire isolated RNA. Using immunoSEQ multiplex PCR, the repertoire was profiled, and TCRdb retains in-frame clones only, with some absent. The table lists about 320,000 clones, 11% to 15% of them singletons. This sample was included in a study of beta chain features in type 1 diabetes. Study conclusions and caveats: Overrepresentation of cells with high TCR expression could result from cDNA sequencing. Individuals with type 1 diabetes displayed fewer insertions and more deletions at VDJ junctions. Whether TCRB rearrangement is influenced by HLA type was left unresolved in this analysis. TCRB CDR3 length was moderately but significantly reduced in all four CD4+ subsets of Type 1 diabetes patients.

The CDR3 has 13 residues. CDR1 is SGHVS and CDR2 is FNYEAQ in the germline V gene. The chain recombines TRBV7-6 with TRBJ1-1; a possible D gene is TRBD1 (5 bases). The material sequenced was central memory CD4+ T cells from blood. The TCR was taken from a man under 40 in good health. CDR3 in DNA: TGTGCCAGCAGCTTAGGGGGGAACGCTGAAGCTTTCTTT. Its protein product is CASSLGGNAEAFF.